Listed below are T cell receptor beta chains from one sample, sequenced in a study of blood T cell repertoires in COVID-19. Libraries were prepared by immunoSEQ multiplex PCR; TCRdb keeps only in-frame clonotypes and omits some of them. The table lists 100,000 to 150,000 clones, 85% of them singletons. The sample comprised peripheral blood. These receptors all come from a woman of 80 years or more with acute or convalescent COVID-19. CDR3s include the opening cysteine and the closing phenylalanine or tryptophan. Fields, in order: J gene, D gene, V gene, clone size, CDR3 protein, CDR3 DNA. The D gene is left open where the match is weak. Expanded clones get a size class; other rows say once, few or many, or leave the size out.

J: TRBJ1-1; D: NA; V: TRBV11-2; size: NA; CDR3: CASSLGGRATFGAFF; DNA: TGTGCCAGCAGCTTAGGGGGCAGGGCCACCTTCGGCGCTTTCTTT
J: TRBJ1-6; D: NA; V: TRBV4-1; size: NA; CDR3: CASSRIQGYNSPLHF; DNA: TGCGCCAGCAGTCGAATACAGGGTTATAATTCACCCCTCCACTTT
J: TRBJ1-5; D: TRBD1; V: TRBV2; size: NA; CDR3: CASSKQGLSNQPQHF; DNA: TGTGCCAGCAGCAAACAGGGGCTTAGCAATCAGCCCCAGCATTTT
J: TRBJ2-2; D: TRBD1; V: TRBV4-1; size: few; CDR3: CASSRGQGPTGELFF; DNA: TGCGCCAGCAGCCGTGGACAGGGCCCCACCGGGGAGCTGTTTTTT
J: TRBJ2-5; D: NA; V: TRBV12-5; size: NA; CDR3: CASGLGSGETQYF; DNA: TGTGCTAGTGGTTTGGGTTCGGGAGAGACCCAGTACTTC
J: TRBJ2-2; D: NA; V: TRBV29-1; size: NA; CDR3: CSVERRDFTGELFF; DNA: TGCAGCGTTGAACGACGGGATTTCACCGGGGAGCTGTTTTTT
J: TRBJ2-1; D: NA; V: TRBV4-1; size: once; CDR3: CASSPVPPAKNTYNEQFF; DNA: TGCGCCAGCAGCCCCGTACCCCCAGCGAAGAATACCTACAATGAGCAGTTCTTC
J: TRBJ1-1; D: TRBD1; V: TRBV10-2; size: few; CDR3: CASSVSAGDRLEAFF; DNA: TGCGCCAGCAGTGTCTCCGCTGGGGACAGATTGGAAGCTTTCTTT
J: TRBJ2-5; D: TRBD1; V: TRBV5-1; size: NA; CDR3: CASSLFQGARETQYF; DNA: TGCGCCAGCAGCTTGTTTCAGGGGGCTCGGGAGACCCAGTACTTC
J: TRBJ2-3; D: NA; V: TRBV6-2/TRBV6-3; size: NA; CDR3: CASSYLTGRSTDTQYF; DNA: TGTGCCAGCAGTTACCTAACAGGCAGAAGCACAGATACGCAGTATTTT
J: TRBJ1-4; D: TRBD1; V: TRBV9; size: NA; CDR3: CASSVGDSNEKLFF; DNA: TGTGCCAGCAGCGTAGGGGACAGTAATGAAAAACTGTTTTTT
J: TRBJ2-1; D: NA; V: TRBV2; size: NA; CDR3: CASSPDSNEQFF; DNA: TGTGCCAGCAGTCCAGACTCCAATGAGCAGTTCTTC
J: TRBJ1-6; D: TRBD1; V: TRBV7-6; size: NA; CDR3: CASSRQGMTPLHF; DNA: TGTGCCAGCAGCCGACAGGGGATGACACCCCTCCACTTT
J: TRBJ2-2; D: TRBD2; V: TRBV15; size: NA; CDR3: CATSRFGGAGTGELFF; DNA: TGTGCCACCAGCCGATTCGGGGGGGCCGGGACCGGGGAGCTGTTTTTT
J: TRBJ2-5; D: NA; V: TRBV5-1; size: once; CDR3: CASSLAQEGRRQETQYF; DNA: TGCGCCAGCAGCTTGGCCCAAGAGGGCCGTCGACAAGAGACCCAGTACTTC
J: TRBJ1-6; D: TRBD1; V: TRBV5-5; size: NA; CDR3: CASSTGQGGRNSPLHF; DNA: TGTGCCAGCAGCACCGGGCAGGGGGGTCGTAATTCACCCCTCCACTTT
J: TRBJ1-2; D: TRBD1; V: TRBV5-1; size: once; CDR3: CASSAGQGVNGYTF; DNA: TGCGCCAGCAGCGCCGGACAGGGAGTGAATGGCTACACCTTC
J: TRBJ1-1; D: NA; V: TRBV5-1; size: NA; CDR3: CASSRGVNTEAFF; DNA: TGCGCCAGCAGCCGGGGGGTGAACACTGAAGCTTTCTTT
J: TRBJ2-7; D: NA; V: TRBV11-2; size: NA; CDR3: CASSLGWSFSYEQYF; DNA: TGTGCCAGCAGCCTCGGGTGGTCATTCTCCTACGAGCAGTACTTC
J: TRBJ2-1; D: TRBD2; V: TRBV9; size: once; CDR3: CASSRTSGAANEQFF; DNA: TGTGCCAGCAGCCGAACTAGCGGGGCCGCAAATGAGCAGTTCTTC
J: TRBJ1-1; D: NA; V: TRBV12-3/TRBV12-4; size: once; CDR3: CASTRARGSEAFF; DNA: TGTGCCAGCACTAGAGCACGTGGATCTGAAGCTTTCTTT
J: TRBJ1-4; D: NA; V: TRBV19; size: NA; CDR3: CASSPGTIQRIEKLFF; DNA: TGTGCCAGTAGTCCCGGGACAATCCAAAGGATTGAAAAACTGTTTTTT
J: TRBJ2-2; D: TRBD2; V: TRBV11-2; size: NA; CDR3: CASSFGTSAGELFF; DNA: TGTGCCAGCAGCTTTGGGACTAGTGCCGGGGAGCTGTTTTTT
J: TRBJ2-3; D: NA; V: TRBV7-2; size: NA; CDR3: CASSLDIFTDTQYF; DNA: TGTGCCAGCAGCTTAGATATCTTCACAGATACGCAGTATTTT
J: TRBJ1-5; D: TRBD1; V: TRBV18; size: NA; CDR3: CASSFDRGIQPQHF; DNA: TGTGCCAGCTCTTTCGACAGGGGGATCCAGCCCCAGCATTTT
J: TRBJ2-5; D: TRBD2; V: TRBV14; size: NA; CDR3: CASSPSGGETQYF; DNA: TGTGCCAGCAGCCCCTCGGGGGGAGAGACCCAGTACTTC
J: TRBJ1-1; D: NA; V: TRBV7-9; size: once; CDR3: CASSFRDDTEAFF; DNA: TGTGCCAGCAGCTTCAGGGATGACACTGAAGCTTTCTTT
J: TRBJ2-2; D: TRBD1; V: TRBV6-4; size: NA; CDR3: CASSDRGQTNTGELFF; DNA: TGTGCCAGCAGTGACAGGGGACAGACGAACACCGGGGAGCTGTTTTTT
J: TRBJ2-5; D: NA; V: TRBV14; size: NA; CDR3: CASSPLGTEETQYF; DNA: TGTGCCAGCAGCCCCTTGGGGACTGAAGAGACCCAGTACTTC
J: TRBJ1-1; D: TRBD1; V: TRBV2; size: NA; CDR3: CASPGTGGQAFF; DNA: TGTGCCAGCCCTGGGACAGGGGGACAAGCTTTCTTT
J: TRBJ1-4; D: TRBD1; V: TRBV3-1/TRBV3-2; size: NA; CDR3: CASSPGTGGFGNEKLFF; DNA: TGTGCCAGCAGCCCCGGGACAGGGGGCTTCGGTAATGAAAAACTGTTTTTT
J: TRBJ1-3; D: NA; V: TRBV3-1/TRBV3-2; size: NA; CDR3: CASSQHSSGGGNTIYF; DNA: TGTGCCAGCAGCCAACATAGCTCCGGCGGTGGAAACACCATATATTTT
J: TRBJ1-3; D: NA; V: TRBV6-5; size: NA; CDR3: CASSYSTQLGNTIYF; DNA: TGTGCCAGCAGTTACTCCACGCAACTAGGAAACACCATATATTTT
J: TRBJ1-6; D: TRBD1; V: TRBV11-2; size: once; CDR3: CASSLERGRGSPLHF; DNA: TGTGCCAGCAGCTTAGAGAGGGGGCGAGGGTCACCCCTCCACTTT
J: TRBJ2-5; D: TRBD1; V: TRBV5-4; size: NA; CDR3: CASSLAGGAETQYF; DNA: TGTGCCAGCAGCCTAGCAGGGGGCGCTGAGACCCAGTACTTC
J: TRBJ1-2; D: TRBD1; V: TRBV7-2; size: NA; CDR3: CASSLGQGYGYTF; DNA: TGTGCCAGCAGCTTAGGACAGGGCTATGGCTACACCTTC
J: TRBJ2-1; D: TRBD2; V: TRBV2; size: NA; CDR3: CASSVLAGALHEQFF; DNA: TGTGCCAGCAGTGTCCTAGCGGGGGCCCTCCATGAGCAGTTCTTC
J: TRBJ1-2; D: NA; V: TRBV6-1; size: once; CDR3: CASSEASVRGYTF; DNA: TGTGCCAGCAGTGAAGCGTCGGTTAGAGGCTACACCTTC
J: TRBJ1-6; D: NA; V: TRBV5-4; size: few; CDR3: CASSLVGRSNSPLHF; DNA: TGTGCCAGCAGCTTGGTGGGCCGCTCCAATTCACCCCTCCACTTT
J: TRBJ2-3; D: NA; V: TRBV5-1; size: NA; CDR3: CASSLVTGGAHTDTQYF; DNA: TGCGCCAGCAGCTTGGTTACAGGGGGGGCCCACACAGATACGCAGTATTTT
J: TRBJ1-2; D: NA; V: TRBV6-2/TRBV6-3; size: NA; CDR3: CASSPRGSGGYTF; DNA: TGTGCCAGCAGCCCGAGGGGGAGCGGTGGCTACACCTTC
J: TRBJ1-2; D: NA; V: TRBV19; size: NA; CDR3: CASSFGVNYGYTF; DNA: TGTGCCAGTAGTTTCGGAGTTAACTATGGCTACACCTTC
J: TRBJ2-3; D: TRBD1; V: TRBV11-3; size: NA; CDR3: CASSPWDSGAPGTQYF; DNA: TGTGCCAGCAGCCCCTGGGACAGCGGAGCCCCAGGTACGCAGTATTTT
J: TRBJ1-1; D: TRBD1; V: TRBV2; size: NA; CDR3: CASNPPSGQVNTEAFF; DNA: TGTGCCAGCAACCCGCCGTCGGGACAGGTGAACACTGAAGCTTTCTTT
J: TRBJ1-4; D: NA; V: TRBV7-2; size: NA; CDR3: CASSRSTTNEKLFF; DNA: TGTGCCAGCAGCCGGTCTACAACTAATGAAAAACTGTTTTTT
J: TRBJ1-2; D: NA; V: TRBV7-2; size: NA; CDR3: CASSLELGFSGYTF; DNA: TGTGCCAGCAGCTTAGAATTAGGTTTTAGCGGCTACACCTTC
J: TRBJ1-6; D: NA; V: TRBV12-3/TRBV12-4; size: few; CDR3: CASSVNNSPLHF; DNA: TGTGCCAGCTCGGTTAACAATTCACCCCTCCACTTT
J: TRBJ1-2; D: NA; V: TRBV15; size: NA; CDR3: CATSRRDSSYGYTF; DNA: TGTGCCACCAGCAGGCGAGACAGCTCCTATGGCTACACCTTC
J: TRBJ1-6; D: TRBD1; V: TRBV28; size: NA; CDR3: CASSSQTGGMHF; DNA: TGTGCCAGCAGTTCCCAAACAGGGGGCATGCACTTT
J: TRBJ2-5; D: TRBD2; V: TRBV5-1; size: NA; CDR3: CASSLKASGGAQETQYF; DNA: TGCGCCAGCAGCTTGAAGGCTAGCGGGGGGGCACAAGAGACCCAGTACTTC
J: TRBJ1-4; D: TRBD1; V: TRBV5-8; size: NA; CDR3: CASSPGTGPGEKLFF; DNA: TGTGCCAGCAGCCCCGGGACAGGGCCGGGTGAAAAACTGTTTTTT
J: TRBJ2-5; D: TRBD2; V: TRBV5-1; size: NA; CDR3: CASSLGAGVQETQYF; DNA: TGCGCCAGCAGCTTGGGGGCGGGGGTGCAAGAGACCCAGTACTTC
J: TRBJ2-1; D: NA; V: TRBV5-1; size: NA; CDR3: CASSRGGGDEQFF; DNA: TGCGCCAGCAGTCGCGGAGGGGGCGATGAGCAGTTCTTC
J: TRBJ1-2; D: TRBD1; V: TRBV5-4; size: NA; CDR3: CASSLRDRGLGYTF; DNA: TGTGCCAGCAGCCTCCGGGACAGGGGGCTTGGCTACACCTTC
J: TRBJ1-5; D: NA; V: TRBV7-9; size: NA; CDR3: CASSLAAGNQPQHF; DNA: TGTGCCAGCAGCTTAGCGGCTGGCAATCAGCCCCAGCATTTT